This T cell receptor beta chain was recorded in a study of CD8 T cells in ankylosing spondylitis. V was clipped by 6 bases and J by 0 bases; unmatched bases: 6. The CDR3 loop spans 14 amino acids. Germline CDR1 reads DFQATT; CDR2 reads SNEGSKA (reference sequence). Study results and caveats: For ankylosing spondylitis blood, a TCR beta motif of several highly homologous variants appeared characteristic.

TCRdb re-called the 5' RACE reads with MiXCR, one entry per CDR3 protein. The profile covers hundreds of thousands of distinct CDR3 sequences, with roughly 26% appearing a single time and about 0.92% taken by the ten largest. This clonotype occurred a few times. What it recognizes is unknown. The sample taken for sequencing was blood, either unsorted or a sorted T cell fraction (not recorded which). The rearrangement uses TRBV20-1 and TRBJ1-1; 8 nucleotides align to TRBD1. This TCR was recovered from a male donor with ankylosing spondylitis. The CDR3 region is CSAGTGRMNTEAFF. CDR3 nucleotide sequence: TGCAGTGCCGGGACAGGACGCATGAACACTGAAGCTTTCTTT.